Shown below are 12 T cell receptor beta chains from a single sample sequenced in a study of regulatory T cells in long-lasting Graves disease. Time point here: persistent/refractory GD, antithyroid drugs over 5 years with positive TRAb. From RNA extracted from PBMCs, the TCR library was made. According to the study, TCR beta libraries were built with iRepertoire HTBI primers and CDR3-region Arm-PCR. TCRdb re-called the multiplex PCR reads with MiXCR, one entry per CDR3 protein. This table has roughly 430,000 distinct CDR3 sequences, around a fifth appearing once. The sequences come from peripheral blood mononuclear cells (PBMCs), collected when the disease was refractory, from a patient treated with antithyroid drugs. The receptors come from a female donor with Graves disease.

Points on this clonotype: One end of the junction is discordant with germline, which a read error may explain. CDR3 in amino acids: CASSFGDSSNPPLHF. In DNA form, the CDR3 reads TGTGCCAGTAGTTTCGGGGACAGCAGTAATCCACCCCTCCACTTT. The chain employs TRBV19 and TRBJ1-6; 7 bases are shared with TRBD1. The CDR3 length is 15 residues. CDR1 LNHDA and CDR2 SQIVND come from the germline V gene (reference sequence).

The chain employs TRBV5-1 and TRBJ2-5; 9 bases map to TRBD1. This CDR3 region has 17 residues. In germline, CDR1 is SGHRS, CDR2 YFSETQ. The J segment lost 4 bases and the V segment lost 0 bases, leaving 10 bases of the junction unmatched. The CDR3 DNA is TGCGCCAGCAGCTTGGATCGGACAGGGGTTCGGCGAGAGACCCAGTACTTC. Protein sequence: CASSLDRTGVRRETQYF.

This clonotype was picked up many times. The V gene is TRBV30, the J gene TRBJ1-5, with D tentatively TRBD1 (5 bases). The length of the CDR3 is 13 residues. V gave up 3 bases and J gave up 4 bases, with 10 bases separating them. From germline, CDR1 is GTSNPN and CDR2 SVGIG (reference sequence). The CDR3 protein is CAWSMGENQPQHF. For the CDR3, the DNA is TGTGCCTGGAGCATGGGGGAAAATCAGCCCCAGCATTTT. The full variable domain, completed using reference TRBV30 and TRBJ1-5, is SQTIHQWPATLVQPVGSPLSLECTVEGTSNPNLYWYRQAAGRGLQLLFYSVGIGQISSEVPQNLSASRPQDRQFILSSKKLLLSDSGFYLCAWSMGENQPQHFGDGTRLSIL.

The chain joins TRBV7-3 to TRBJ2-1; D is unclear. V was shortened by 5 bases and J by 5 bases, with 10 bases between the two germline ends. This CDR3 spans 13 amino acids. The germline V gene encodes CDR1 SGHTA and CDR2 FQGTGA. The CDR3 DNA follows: TGTGCCAGCAGCCCAGCCGGCGACAATGAGCAGTTCTTC. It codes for CASSPAGDNEQFF.

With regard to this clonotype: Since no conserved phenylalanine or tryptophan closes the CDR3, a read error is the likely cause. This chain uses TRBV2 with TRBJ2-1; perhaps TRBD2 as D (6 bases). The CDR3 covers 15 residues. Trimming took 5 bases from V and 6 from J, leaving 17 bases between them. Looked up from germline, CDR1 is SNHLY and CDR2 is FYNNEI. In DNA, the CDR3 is TGTGCCAGCAGTTCTCGGTGGAGGGGCCCCAATGAGCAGTTCTTG. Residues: CASSSRWRGPNEQFL.

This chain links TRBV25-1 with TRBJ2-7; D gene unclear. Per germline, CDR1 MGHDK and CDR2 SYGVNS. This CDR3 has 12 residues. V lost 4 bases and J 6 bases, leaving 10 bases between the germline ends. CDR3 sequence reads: CASSVSPPEQYF. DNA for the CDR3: TGTGCCAGCAGTGTCTCCCCCCCCGAGCAGTACTTC.

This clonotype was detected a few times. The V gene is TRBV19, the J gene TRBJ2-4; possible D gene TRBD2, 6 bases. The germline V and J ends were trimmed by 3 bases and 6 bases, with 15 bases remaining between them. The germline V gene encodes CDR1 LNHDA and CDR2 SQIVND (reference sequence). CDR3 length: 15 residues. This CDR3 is CASSIFGGEANIQYF. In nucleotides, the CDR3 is TGTGCCAGTAGTATCTTCGGGGGTGAGGCAAACATTCAGTACTTC.

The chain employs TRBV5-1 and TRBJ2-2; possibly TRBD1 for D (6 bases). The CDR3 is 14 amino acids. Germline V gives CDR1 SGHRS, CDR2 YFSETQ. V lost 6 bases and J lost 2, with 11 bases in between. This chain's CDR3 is CASTLGGNTGELFF. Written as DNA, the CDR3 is TGCGCCAGCACGCTAGGGGGAAACACCGGGGAGCTGTTTTTT.

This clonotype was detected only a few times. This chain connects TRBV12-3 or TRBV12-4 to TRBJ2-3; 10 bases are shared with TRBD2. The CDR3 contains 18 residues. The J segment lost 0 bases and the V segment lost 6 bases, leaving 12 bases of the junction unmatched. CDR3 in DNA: TGTGCCAGCAGACCAACTAGCGGGAAGGATCCTAGCACAGATACGCAGTATTTT. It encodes CASRPTSGKDPSTDTQYF.

CDR3 DNA: TGTGCCAGCAGCCAAGAAACGGGAATTAGCACAGATACGCAGTATTTT. It specifies CASSQETGISTDTQYF. The gene calls are TRBV14 and TRBJ2-3; the D gene is possibly TRBD2 (5 bases). Per the germline V gene, CDR1 is SGHDN and CDR2 is FVKESK. Trimming shortened V by 0 bases and J by 0 bases, and 10 bases separated the two germline ends. The CDR3 length is 16 residues.

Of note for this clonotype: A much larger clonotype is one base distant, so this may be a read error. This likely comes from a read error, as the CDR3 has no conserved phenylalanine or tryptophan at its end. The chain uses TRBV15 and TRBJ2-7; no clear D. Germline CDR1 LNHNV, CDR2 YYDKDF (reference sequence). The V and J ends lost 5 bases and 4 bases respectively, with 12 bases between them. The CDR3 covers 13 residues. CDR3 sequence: CATSPRFLYEQYL. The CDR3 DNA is TGTGCCACCAGCCCACGATTCCTTTACGAGCAGTACCTC.

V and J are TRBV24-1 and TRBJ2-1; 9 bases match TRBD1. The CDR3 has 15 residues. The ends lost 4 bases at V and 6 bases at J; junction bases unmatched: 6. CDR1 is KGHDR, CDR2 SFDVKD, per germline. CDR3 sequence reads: CATSDPQGAGNEQFF. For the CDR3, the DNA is TGTGCCACCAGTGACCCACAGGGGGCTGGCAATGAGCAGTTCTTC.